Listed below are T cell receptor beta chains from one sample, sequenced in a study of response to subunit inactivated influenza vaccine. TCRdb re-derived calls from the RT-PCR reads in MiXCR, one entry per CDR3 protein. This sample has about 830,000 distinct CDR3 sequences; 18% occur once, and the top ten carry around 9.9%. The sequencing here drew on PBMCs from blood, taken 5 days after vaccination. The receptor source for this set is a man aged 45-65 years who received an inactivated influenza vaccine. Both conserved end residues are part of each CDR3. D genes are given only for firm matches. The size entry is marked missing in some rows and otherwise reads once, few, many or a size class.

len | j_gene | abundance | d_gene | v_gene | CDR3aa | CDR3nt
15 | TRBJ1-6 | many | TRBD1 | TRBV12-3/TRBV12-4 | CASSSAGQGNSPLHF | TGTGCCAGCAGTTCAGCGGGACAGGGAAATTCACCCCTCCACTTT
13 | TRBJ2-1 | - | - | TRBV20-1 | CSASGRWNNEQFF | TGCAGTGCTAGCGGGAGATGGAACAATGAGCAGTTCTTC
12 | TRBJ1-6 | few | - | TRBV27 | CASSSGFSPLHF | TGTGCCAGCAGTTCGGGATTTTCACCCCTCCACTTT
15 | TRBJ2-1 | few | - | TRBV4-1 | CASSQDWSSYNEQFF | TGCGCCAGCAGCCAAGATTGGAGCTCCTACAATGAGCAGTTCTTC
14 | TRBJ1-3 | few | TRBD1 | TRBV28 | CASRRQGNGNTIYF | TGTGCCAGCAGGAGACAGGGAAATGGAAACACCATATATTTT
15 | TRBJ2-3 | few | - | TRBV7-3 | CASSRGLIAEDTQYF | TGTGCCAGCAGCCGAGGGTTAATAGCGGAAGATACGCAGTATTTT
15 | TRBJ1-4 | - | TRBD1 | TRBV7-2 | CASSLRGLANEKLFF | TGTGCCAGCAGCTTAAGGGGGCTGGCTAATGAAAAACTGTTTTTT
15 | TRBJ2-5 | - | TRBD2 | TRBV6-1 | CASSTAGLPGETQYF | TGTGCCAGCAGTACAGCGGGACTCCCGGGCGAGACCCAGTACTTC
14 | TRBJ1-2 | - | - | TRBV5-1 | CASSLRRTVYGYTF | TGCGCCAGCAGCTTGAGGAGGACCGTCTATGGCTACACCTTC
13 | TRBJ1-1 | many | - | TRBV5-1 | CASSPTRPAEAFF | TGCGCCAGCAGCCCAACCCGACCTGCTGAAGCTTTCTTT
17 | TRBJ2-1 | few | - | TRBV4-3 | CASSQGLGGALSNEQFF | TGCGCCAGCAGCCAAGGTCTGGGCGGGGCCCTCTCCAATGAGCAGTTCTTC
14 | TRBJ1-1 | many | TRBD1 | TRBV7-8 | CASSFRQGNTEAFF | TGTGCCAGCAGCTTCCGACAGGGAAACACTGAAGCTTTCTTT
16 | TRBJ2-1 | few | TRBD2 | TRBV20-1 | CSARGGMTSGDNEQFF | TGCAGTGCTAGAGGGGGAATGACTAGCGGAGACAATGAGCAGTTCTTC
15 | TRBJ1-1 | - | - | TRBV5-5 | CASSRLLEFNTEAFF | TGTGCCAGCAGCCGTTTGCTAGAATTCAACACTGAAGCTTTCTTT
15 | TRBJ2-5 | - | - | TRBV29-1 | CSVELGMRYQETQYF | TGCAGCGTTGAATTGGGGATGCGGTACCAAGAGACCCAGTACTTC
14 | TRBJ2-7 | few | TRBD1 | TRBV20-1 | CSAKGQGGAHEQYF | TGCAGTGCTAAAGGACAGGGCGGGGCCCACGAGCAGTACTTC